This T cell receptor (beta chain) came from a study of T cell changes during pregnancy in multiple sclerosis. Libraries were prepared by immunoSEQ multiplex PCR; TCRdb keeps only in-frame clonotypes and omits some of them. Of tens of thousands of clones in the sample, 94% were seen once. There are 17 residues in the CDR3. V trimming: 1 base; J trimming: 1 base; junction bases outside the gene matches: 6. Germline CDR1 reads SGHVS; CDR2 reads FQNEAQ. This TCR derives from a female donor in good health, enrolled as a control in a pregnancy study. The sequencing used peripheral blood, collected after pregnancy. The chain is built from TRBV7-8 and TRBJ1-4, with 7 bases aligning to TRBD1. The CDR3 DNA is TGTGCCAGCAGCTTAGTAGACAGGGAGGTAACTAATGAAAAACTGTTTTTT. Protein product: CASSLVDREVTNEKLFF. The full variable domain, completed using reference TRBV7-8 and TRBJ1-4, is GAGVSQSPRYKVAKRGQDVALRCDPISGHVSLFWYQQALGQGPEFLTYFQNEAQLDKSGLPSDRFFAERPEGSVSTLKIQRTQQEDSAVYLCASSLVDREVTNEKLFFGSGTQLSVL.